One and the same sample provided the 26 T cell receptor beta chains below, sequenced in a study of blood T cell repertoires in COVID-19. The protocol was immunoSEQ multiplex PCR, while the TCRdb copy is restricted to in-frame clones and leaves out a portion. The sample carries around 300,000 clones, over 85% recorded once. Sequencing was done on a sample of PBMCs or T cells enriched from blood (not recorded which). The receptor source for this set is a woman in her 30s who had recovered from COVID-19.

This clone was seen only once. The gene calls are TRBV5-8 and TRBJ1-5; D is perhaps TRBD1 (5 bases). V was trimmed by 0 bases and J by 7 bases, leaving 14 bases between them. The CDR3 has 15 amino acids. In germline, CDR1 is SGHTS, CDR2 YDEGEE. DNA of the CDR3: TGTGCCAGCAGCTTGGTCGCGGGGGAGGGCCAGCCCCAGCATTTT. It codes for CASSLVAGEGQPQHF.

The CDR3 DNA reads TGTGCCAGCAGCCAAGATTTGGGACTAGGTTTCTACAATGAGCAGTTCTTC. It specifies CASSQDLGLGFYNEQFF. The chain couples TRBV3-1 (or the pseudogene TRBV3-2) to TRBJ2-1, with TRBD2 matching 8 bases. The length of the CDR3 is 17 residues. Germline loops: CDR1 LGHDT, CDR2 YNNKEL (reference sequence). J was trimmed by 3 bases and V by 0 bases; bases with no gene match: 7.

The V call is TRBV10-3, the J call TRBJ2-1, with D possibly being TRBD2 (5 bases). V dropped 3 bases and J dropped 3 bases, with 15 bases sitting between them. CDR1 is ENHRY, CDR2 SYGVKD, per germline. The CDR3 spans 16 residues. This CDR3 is CAISDPDIANYNEQFF. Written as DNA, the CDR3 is TGTGCCATCAGTGACCCAGACATAGCGAACTACAATGAGCAGTTCTTC.

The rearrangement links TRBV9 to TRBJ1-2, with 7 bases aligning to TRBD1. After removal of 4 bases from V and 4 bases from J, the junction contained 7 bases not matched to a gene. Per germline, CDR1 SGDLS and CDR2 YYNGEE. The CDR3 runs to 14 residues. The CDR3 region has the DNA TGTGCCAGCAGCCCGTCCAGGGGGACCTATGGCTACACCTTC. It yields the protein CASSPSRGTYGYTF.

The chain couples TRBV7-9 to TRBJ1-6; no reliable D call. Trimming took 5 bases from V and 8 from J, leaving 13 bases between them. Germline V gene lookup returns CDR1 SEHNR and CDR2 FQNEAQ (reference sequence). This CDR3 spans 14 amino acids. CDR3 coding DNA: TGTGCCAGCAGCGCCGTTAGCGGGGATTCACCCCTCCACTTT. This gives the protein CASSAVSGDSPLHF. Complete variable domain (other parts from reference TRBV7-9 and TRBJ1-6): DTGVSQNPRHKITKRGQNVTFRCDPISEHNRLYWYRQTLGQGPEFLTYFQNEAQLEKSRLLSDRFSAERPKGSFSTLEIQRTEQGDSAMYLCASSAVSGDSPLHFGNGTRLTVT.

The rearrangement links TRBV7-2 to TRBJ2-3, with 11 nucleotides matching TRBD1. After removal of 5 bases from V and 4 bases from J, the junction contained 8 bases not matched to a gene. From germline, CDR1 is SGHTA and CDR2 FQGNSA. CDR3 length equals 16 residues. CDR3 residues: CASSRAGTGGSDTQYF. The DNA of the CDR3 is TGTGCCAGCAGCAGAGCCGGGACAGGGGGGTCAGATACGCAGTATTTT.

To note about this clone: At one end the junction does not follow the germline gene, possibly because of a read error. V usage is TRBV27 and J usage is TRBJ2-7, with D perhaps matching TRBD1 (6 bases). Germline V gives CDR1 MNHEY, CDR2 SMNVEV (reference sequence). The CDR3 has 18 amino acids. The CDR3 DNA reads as TGTGCCAGCGGTTTATCGTACAGGGTGGTCCCTTTCGTACTCGAGCAGTACTTC. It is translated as CASGLSYRVVPFVLEQYF.

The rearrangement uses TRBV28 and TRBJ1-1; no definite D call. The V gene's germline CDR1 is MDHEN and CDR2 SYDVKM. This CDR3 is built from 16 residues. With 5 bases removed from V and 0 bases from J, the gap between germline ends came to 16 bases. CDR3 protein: CASSLINTYMNTEAFF. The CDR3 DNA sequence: TGTGCCAGCAGTCTTATTAACACGTATATGAACACTGAAGCTTTCTTT.

The CDR3 nucleotides read TGCGCCAGCAGCCAAGAGTTTATACTAGCGGGAGGGTGGGGAGCCGGGGAGCTGTTTTTT. Translated, it gives CASSQEFILAGGWGAGELFF. The chain has TRBV4-3 and TRBJ2-2; 13 bases fit TRBD2. The germline V gene encodes CDR1 LGHNA and CDR2 YSLEER. V trimming: 0 bases; J trimming: 6 bases; junction bases outside the gene matches: 13. This CDR3 is 20 amino acids long.

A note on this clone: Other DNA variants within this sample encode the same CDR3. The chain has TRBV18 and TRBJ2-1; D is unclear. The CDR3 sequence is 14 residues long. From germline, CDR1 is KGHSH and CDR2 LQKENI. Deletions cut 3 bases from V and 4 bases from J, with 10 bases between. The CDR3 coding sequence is TGTGCCAGCTCACCTCCGACTGGATACAATGAGCAGTTCTTC. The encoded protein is CASSPPTGYNEQFF.

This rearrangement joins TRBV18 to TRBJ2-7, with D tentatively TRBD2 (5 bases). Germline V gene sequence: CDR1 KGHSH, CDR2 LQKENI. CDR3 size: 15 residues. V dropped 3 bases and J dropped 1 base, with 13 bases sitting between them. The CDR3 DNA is TGTGCCAGCTCACCGGGGAGCCTATCTTCCTACGAGCAGTACTTC. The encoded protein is CASSPGSLSSYEQYF.

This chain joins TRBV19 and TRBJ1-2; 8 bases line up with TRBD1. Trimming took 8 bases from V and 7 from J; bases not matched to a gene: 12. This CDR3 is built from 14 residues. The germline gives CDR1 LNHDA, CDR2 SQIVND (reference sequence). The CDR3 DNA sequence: TGTGCCAGTCGGCTCGACAGGGGAGCGCTTGGCTACACCTTC. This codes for CASRLDRGALGYTF.

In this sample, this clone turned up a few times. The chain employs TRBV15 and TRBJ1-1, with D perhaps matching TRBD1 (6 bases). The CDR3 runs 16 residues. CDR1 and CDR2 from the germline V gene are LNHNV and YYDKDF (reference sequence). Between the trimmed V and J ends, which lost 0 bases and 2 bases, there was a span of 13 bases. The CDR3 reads CATSREAGQPNTEAFF. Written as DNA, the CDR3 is TGTGCCACCAGCAGAGAGGCTGGACAGCCCAACACTGAAGCTTTCTTT.

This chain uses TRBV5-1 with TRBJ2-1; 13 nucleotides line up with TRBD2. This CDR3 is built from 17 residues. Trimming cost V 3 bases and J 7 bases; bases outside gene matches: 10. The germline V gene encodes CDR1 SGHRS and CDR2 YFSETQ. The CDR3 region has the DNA TGCGCCAGCAGCTCGATAATGGGACTAGCGGGAAAGAATGAGCAGTTCTTC. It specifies CASSSIMGLAGKNEQFF.

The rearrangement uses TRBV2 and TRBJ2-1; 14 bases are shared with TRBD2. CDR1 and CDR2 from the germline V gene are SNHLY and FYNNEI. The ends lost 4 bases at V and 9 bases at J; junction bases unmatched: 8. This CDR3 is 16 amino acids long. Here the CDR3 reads CASSGTSGRSYAEQFF. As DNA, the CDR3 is TGTGCCAGCAGTGGGACTAGCGGGAGGAGCTACGCTGAGCAGTTCTTC.

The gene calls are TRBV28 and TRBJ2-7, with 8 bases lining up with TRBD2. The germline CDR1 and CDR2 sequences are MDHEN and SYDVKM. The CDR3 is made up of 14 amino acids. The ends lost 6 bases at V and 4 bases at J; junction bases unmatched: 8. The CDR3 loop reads CASRGAGARYEQYF. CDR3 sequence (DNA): TGTGCCAGCAGAGGAGCGGGAGCACGGTACGAGCAGTACTTC.

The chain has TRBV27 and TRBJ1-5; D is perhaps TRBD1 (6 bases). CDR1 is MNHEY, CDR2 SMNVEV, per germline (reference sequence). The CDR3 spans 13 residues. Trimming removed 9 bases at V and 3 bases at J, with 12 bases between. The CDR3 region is CASSRGINQPQHF. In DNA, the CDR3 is TGTGCCAGTTCCAGGGGAATCAATCAGCCCCAGCATTTT.

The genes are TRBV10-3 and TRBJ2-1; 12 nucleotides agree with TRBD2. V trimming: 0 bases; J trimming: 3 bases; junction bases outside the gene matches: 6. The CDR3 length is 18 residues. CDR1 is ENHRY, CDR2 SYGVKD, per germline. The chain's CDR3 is CAISESAGLAGLYNEQFF. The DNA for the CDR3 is TGTGCCATCAGTGAGTCGGCCGGACTAGCGGGACTCTACAATGAGCAGTTCTTC.

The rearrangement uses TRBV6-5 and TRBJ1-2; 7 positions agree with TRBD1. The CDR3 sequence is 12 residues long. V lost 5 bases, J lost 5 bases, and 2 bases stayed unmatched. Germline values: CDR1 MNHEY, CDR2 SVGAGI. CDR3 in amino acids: CASSRQGYGYTF. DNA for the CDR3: TGTGCCAGCAGTAGACAGGGATATGGCTACACCTTC.

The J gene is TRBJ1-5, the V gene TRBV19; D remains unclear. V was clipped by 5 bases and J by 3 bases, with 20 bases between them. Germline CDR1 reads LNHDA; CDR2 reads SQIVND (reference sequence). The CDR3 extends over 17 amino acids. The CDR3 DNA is TGTGCCAGTAGTTTCGGGGAGAAAGATTGGGTCAATCAGCCCCAGCATTTT. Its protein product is CASSFGEKDWVNQPQHF.

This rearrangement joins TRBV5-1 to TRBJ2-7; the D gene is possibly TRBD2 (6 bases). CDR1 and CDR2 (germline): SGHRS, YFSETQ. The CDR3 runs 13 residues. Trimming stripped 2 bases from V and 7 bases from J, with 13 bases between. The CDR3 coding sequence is TGCGCCAGCAGCTTAGAACAGGCGGGGGAGCAGTACTTC. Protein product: CASSLEQAGEQYF.

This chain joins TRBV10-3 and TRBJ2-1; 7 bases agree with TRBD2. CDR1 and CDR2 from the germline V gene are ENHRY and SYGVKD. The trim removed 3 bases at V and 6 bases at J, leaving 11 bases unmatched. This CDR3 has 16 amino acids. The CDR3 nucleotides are TGTGCCATCAGTGAAACTGCGGGAGAGGGGCCCAATGAGCAGTTCTTC. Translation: CAISETAGEGPNEQFF.

The CDR3: CSVQRGASGNGEQFF. The CDR3 DNA sequence: TGCAGCGTACAAAGGGGGGCTAGCGGGAACGGTGAGCAGTTCTTC. This sequence joins TRBV29-1 and TRBJ2-1; the match to TRBD2 covers 9 bases. V lost 6 bases, J lost 9 bases, and 15 bases stayed unmatched. The CDR3 totals 15 residues. CDR1 and CDR2 (germline): SQVTM, ANQGSEA.

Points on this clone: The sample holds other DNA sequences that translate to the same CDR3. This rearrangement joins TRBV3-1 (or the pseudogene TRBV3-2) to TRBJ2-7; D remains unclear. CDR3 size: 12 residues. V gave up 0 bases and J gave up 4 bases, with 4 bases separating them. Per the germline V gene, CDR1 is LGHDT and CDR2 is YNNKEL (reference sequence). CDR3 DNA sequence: TGTGCCAGCAGCCAAGATCGTTACGAGCAGTACTTC. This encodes CASSQDRYEQYF.

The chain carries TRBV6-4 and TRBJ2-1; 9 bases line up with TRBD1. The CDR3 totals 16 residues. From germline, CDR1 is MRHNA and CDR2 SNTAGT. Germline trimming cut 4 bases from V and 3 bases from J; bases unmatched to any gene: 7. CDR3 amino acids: CASSAQPGQGYNEQFF. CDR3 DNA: TGTGCCAGCAGTGCCCAACCGGGACAGGGCTACAATGAGCAGTTCTTC.

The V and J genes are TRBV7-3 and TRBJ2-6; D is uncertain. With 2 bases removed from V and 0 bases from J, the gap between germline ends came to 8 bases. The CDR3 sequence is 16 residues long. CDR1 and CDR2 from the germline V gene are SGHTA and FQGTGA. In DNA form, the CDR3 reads TGTGCCAGCAGCTTACCCACGGGCTCTGGGGCCAACGTCCTGACTTTC. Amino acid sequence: CASSLPTGSGANVLTF.